The clone carrying this T cell receptor (beta chain) was counted at least ten times. What it binds is unknown. The data were taken from a study of T cells in Graves' hyperthyroidism and ophthalmopathy. This CDR3 contains 14 residues. CDR1 and CDR2 (germline): MNHNS, SASEGT. Trimming stripped 6 bases from V and 1 base from J, with 12 bases between. Authors of the study amplified TCR beta CDR3 regions from RNA transcripts. The primer set for the first-round RT-PCR of the TCR CDR3 was HTBI. TCRdb re-derived calls from the multiplex PCR reads in MiXCR, one entry per CDR3 protein. The sample shows roughly 530,000 distinct CDR3 sequences, approximately 17% of them seen only once. Study results and caveats: Median prediction lead before ophthalmopathy onset was six to eight months with the model.

Enrolled ophthalmopathy patients presented with a Clinical Activity Score of at least 3, a NOSPECS grade of at least 4, and disease duration under 3 months. A roughly 9.7 ml volume of fresh peripheral blood provided the PBMCs. This TCR was recovered from a woman between 18 and 29 years old with Graves' ophthalmopathy. Sequences were obtained from blood. The chain employs TRBV6-1 and TRBJ2-5; D tentatively fits TRBD1 or TRBD2 (5 bases each). The CDR3 coding sequence is TGTGCCAGCAGGGATTATGGGGGCCAAGAGACCCAGTACTTC. It encodes CASRDYGGQETQYF.